This is a list of T cell receptor beta chains from one sample in a study of Graves' ophthalmopathy and Graves' hyperthyroidism. MiXCR was run by TCRdb on the multiplex PCR reads, yielding one entry per CDR3 protein. The top ten hold roughly 1.5% of the sample, which has a few hundred thousand distinct CDR3 sequences, around 17% seen once. Sequencing was performed on peripheral blood. The receptors were gathered from a woman aged 18-29 years with Graves' ophthalmopathy. CDR3s include the opening cysteine and the closing phenylalanine or tryptophan. The D gene is left open where the match is weak. Rows may omit the clone size; those that give it use once, few, many or a size class.

V gene: TRBV7-9
D gene: -
J gene: TRBJ2-5
clone size: many
CDR3 length: 13
CDR3 protein: CASSDRGDETQYF
CDR3 DNA: TGTGCCAGCAGCGACCGAGGTGACGAGACCCAGTACTTC

V gene: TRBV12-3/TRBV12-4
D gene: TRBD2
J gene: TRBJ2-7
clone size: once
CDR3 length: 16
CDR3 protein: CASSYLKTSGRPGQYF
CDR3 DNA: TGTGCCAGCAGTTACTTAAAGACTAGCGGGCGACCCGGGCAGTACTTC

V gene: TRBV12-3/TRBV12-4
D gene: -
J gene: TRBJ2-5
clone size: many
CDR3 length: 12
CDR3 protein: CASSRAQETQYF
CDR3 DNA: TGTGCCAGCAGTAGGGCCCAAGAGACCCAGTACTTC

V gene: TRBV11-3
D gene: -
J gene: TRBJ1-1
clone size: few
CDR3 length: 14
CDR3 protein: CASSLDQSDTEAFF
CDR3 DNA: TGTGCCAGCAGCTTAGATCAAAGCGACACTGAAGCTTTCTTT

V gene: TRBV5-1
D gene: -
J gene: TRBJ1-2
clone size: many
CDR3 length: 14
CDR3 protein: CASSSGTGNYGYTF
CDR3 DNA: TGCGCCAGCAGCTCCGGCACAGGGAACTATGGCTACACCTTC

V gene: TRBV7-2
D gene: -
J gene: TRBJ2-5
clone size: many
CDR3 length: 14
CDR3 protein: CASSLGYSKETQYF
CDR3 DNA: TGTGCCAGCAGCTTAGGGTATTCTAAAGAGACCCAGTACTTC

V gene: TRBV11-2
D gene: -
J gene: TRBJ2-7
clone size: many
CDR3 length: 13
CDR3 protein: CASSLRSAYEQYF
CDR3 DNA: TGTGCCAGCAGCTTGAGATCGGCGTACGAGCAGTACTTC

V gene: TRBV15
D gene: -
J gene: TRBJ2-5
clone size: -
CDR3 length: 16
CDR3 protein: CATSRELVDPQETQYF
CDR3 DNA: TGTGCCACCAGCAGAGAATTGGTCGACCCCCAAGAGACCCAGTACTTC

V gene: TRBV19
D gene: -
J gene: TRBJ1-1
clone size: -
CDR3 length: 15
CDR3 protein: CASIHPGPAGTEAFF
CDR3 DNA: TGTGCCAGTATCCACCCCGGGCCGGCGGGTACTGAAGCTTTCTTT

V gene: TRBV10-3
D gene: -
J gene: TRBJ2-7
clone size: -
CDR3 length: 13
CDR3 protein: CAISESLAIEQYF
CDR3 DNA: TGTGCCATCAGTGAGTCCCTAGCGATCGAGCAGTACTTC

V gene: TRBV2
D gene: TRBD1
J gene: TRBJ1-6
clone size: -
CDR3 length: 15
CDR3 protein: CASRTGTGKGSPLHF
CDR3 DNA: TGTGCCAGCAGGACCGGGACAGGGAAGGGGTCACCCCTCCACTTT

V gene: TRBV6-1
D gene: -
J gene: TRBJ1-1
clone size: -
CDR3 length: 13
CDR3 protein: CASSITGSTEAFF
CDR3 DNA: TGTGCCAGCTCCATCACGGGATCCACTGAAGCTTTCTTT

V gene: TRBV5-1
D gene: -
J gene: TRBJ1-5
clone size: many
CDR3 length: 15
CDR3 protein: CASSSSGAANQPQHF
CDR3 DNA: TGCGCCAGCAGCTCGTCTGGGGCAGCTAACCAGCCCCAGCATTTT

V gene: TRBV6-1
D gene: TRBD1
J gene: TRBJ1-2
clone size: -
CDR3 length: 15
CDR3 protein: CASSIARQGNYGYTF
CDR3 DNA: TGTGCCAGCAGTATCGCTCGACAGGGGAACTATGGCTACACCTTC

V gene: TRBV18
D gene: -
J gene: TRBJ2-5
clone size: many
CDR3 length: 14
CDR3 protein: CASSPKGYQETQYF
CDR3 DNA: TGTGCCAGCTCACCAAAGGGGTACCAAGAGACCCAGTACTTC

V gene: TRBV29-1
D gene: -
J gene: TRBJ1-2
clone size: many
CDR3 length: 13
CDR3 protein: CSVEIGGNYGYTF
CDR3 DNA: TGCAGCGTTGAAATAGGAGGAAACTATGGCTACACCTTC

V gene: TRBV30
D gene: -
J gene: TRBJ1-5
clone size: many
CDR3 length: 13
CDR3 protein: CAWGVLGNQPQHF
CDR3 DNA: TGTGCCTGGGGAGTCTTGGGCAATCAGCCCCAGCATTTT

V gene: TRBV19
D gene: -
J gene: TRBJ2-1
clone size: many
CDR3 length: 14
CDR3 protein: CASSEGSSYNEQFF
CDR3 DNA: TGTGCCAGTAGCGAGGGGAGCTCCTACAATGAGCAGTTCTTC

V gene: TRBV7-9
D gene: -
J gene: TRBJ2-5
clone size: many
CDR3 length: 16
CDR3 protein: CASSLSLGPSGETQYF
CDR3 DNA: TGTGCCAGCAGCTTATCGCTGGGCCCCTCCGGCGAGACCCAGTACTTC

V gene: TRBV11-1
D gene: TRBD1
J gene: TRBJ1-2
clone size: -
CDR3 length: 16
CDR3 protein: CASSLRQGEGNYGYTF
CDR3 DNA: TGTGCCAGCAGCTTAAGACAGGGGGAGGGTAACTATGGCTACACCTTC

V gene: TRBV28
D gene: TRBD1
J gene: TRBJ1-1
clone size: many
CDR3 length: 14
CDR3 protein: CASRTTGENTEAFF
CDR3 DNA: TGTGCCAGCAGGACAACAGGGGAGAACACTGAAGCTTTCTTT

V gene: TRBV6-5
D gene: -
J gene: TRBJ1-2
clone size: once
CDR3 length: 14
CDR3 protein: CASSYADRNYGYTF
CDR3 DNA: TGTGCCAGCAGCTACGCCGACAGAAACTATGGCTACACCTTC

V gene: TRBV5-1
D gene: -
J gene: TRBJ1-6
clone size: once
CDR3 length: 16
CDR3 protein: CASSLEPGQRGAPLHF
CDR3 DNA: TGCGCCAGCAGCTTGGAACCCGGACAGCGGGGTGCGCCCCTCCACTTT

V gene: TRBV11-2
D gene: TRBD2
J gene: TRBJ2-5
clone size: many
CDR3 length: 18
CDR3 protein: CASSIPWLAGGLRETQYF
CDR3 DNA: TGTGCCAGCAGCATTCCCTGGCTAGCGGGGGGGCTGCGGGAGACCCAGTACTTC

V gene: TRBV6-1
D gene: TRBD1
J gene: TRBJ2-7
clone size: many
CDR3 length: 14
CDR3 protein: CASSRTGFGSEQYF
CDR3 DNA: TGTGCCAGCAGTAGGACAGGGTTCGGCTCCGAGCAGTACTTC

V gene: TRBV6-2/TRBV6-3
D gene: -
J gene: TRBJ1-5
clone size: many
CDR3 length: 17
CDR3 protein: CASSYGRAPSSDQPQHF
CDR3 DNA: TGTGCCAGCAGTTACGGTCGGGCACCATCAAGCGATCAGCCCCAGCATTTT

V gene: TRBV6-1
D gene: -
J gene: TRBJ1-6
clone size: -
CDR3 length: 17
CDR3 protein: CASSRDRDSANNSPLHF
CDR3 DNA: TGTGCCAGCAGTAGAGATCGTGACAGCGCAAATAATTCACCCCTCCACTTT

V gene: TRBV18
D gene: -
J gene: TRBJ1-1
clone size: -
CDR3 length: 16
CDR3 protein: CASSPLAGVDGTEAFF
CDR3 DNA: TGTGCCAGCTCACCCCTCGCGGGGGTGGATGGCACTGAAGCTTTCTTT

V gene: TRBV24-1
D gene: -
J gene: TRBJ2-3
clone size: many
CDR3 length: 16
CDR3 protein: CATASGTHAKADTQYF
CDR3 DNA: TGTGCCACGGCGTCCGGAACACACGCAAAGGCAGATACGCAGTATTTT

V gene: TRBV6-5
D gene: -
J gene: TRBJ2-2
clone size: many
CDR3 length: 13
CDR3 protein: CASIWGNTGELFF
CDR3 DNA: TGTGCCAGCATATGGGGAAACACCGGGGAGCTGTTTTTT